This is a list of T cell receptor beta chains from one sample in a study of T cell responses to AZD1222 COVID-19 vaccine. Clones were read by immunoSEQ multiplex PCR, and TCRdb kept only the in-frame ones, dropping some. The data contain 110,000 to 150,000 clones, over 80% of them singletons. Sequencing was performed on peripheral blood, taken 28 days after the second AZD1222 dose. These receptors were collected from an adult who received the AZD1222 COVID-19 vaccine. Each CDR3 is given with its conserved first and last residue. A D gene is named only where the DNA matches it firmly. Not all rows give a size; the values are once, few, many and, for expanded clones, a class.

clone size	V gene	D gene	J gene	CDR3 DNA	CDR3 protein
NA	TRBV12-3/TRBV12-4	NA	TRBJ1-2	TGTGCCAGCAGTTTGGTCGGAAACTATGGCTACACCTTC	CASSLVGNYGYTF
NA	TRBV5-6	TRBD1	TRBJ1-4	TGTGCCAGCAGCTTACAGGGGGATCAACTGTTTTTT	CASSLQGDQLFF
NA	TRBV7-3	TRBD2	TRBJ2-2	TGTGCCAGCAGCCCTCGTAGCGGGAGACACACCGGGGAGCTGTTTTTT	CASSPRSGRHTGELFF
NA	TRBV20-1	NA	TRBJ1-4	TGCAGTGCTAGTAGACAGACTAATGAAAAACTGTTTTTT	CSASRQTNEKLFF
NA	TRBV14	TRBD2	TRBJ2-7	TGTGCCAGCAGCCAAGAAGCTTGGTCTAGCGGGACCTACGAGCAGTACTTC	CASSQEAWSSGTYEQYF
NA	TRBV25-1	NA	TRBJ1-2	TGTGCCTCTTCAATGGGGCGGGGGATTGCCTATGGCTACACCTTC	CASSMGRGIAYGYTF
NA	TRBV7-9	TRBD2	TRBJ2-4	TGTGCCAGCAGCTTGGGACTAGTTACTGGCAACATTCAGTACTTC	CASSLGLVTGNIQYF
NA	TRBV5-1	TRBD2	TRBJ2-3	TGCGCCAGCAGCCCTATGACTAGCGGGATGTCAGATACGCAGTATTTT	CASSPMTSGMSDTQYF
once	TRBV18	NA	TRBJ1-2	TGTGCCAGCTCACCCGATGTACTCAGAACTTATGGCTACACCTTC	CASSPDVLRTYGYTF
once	TRBV11-2	TRBD1	TRBJ1-1	TGTGCCAGCACGGGACAGACGAACACTGAAGCTTTCTTT	CASTGQTNTEAFF
once	TRBV7-6	NA	TRBJ1-2	TGTGCCAGCAGCCCAGGGACGGAGGATGGCTACACCTTC	CASSPGTEDGYTF
NA	TRBV5-8	NA	TRBJ1-6	TGTGCCAGCAGCTCCGGGACGGGAGATAATTCACCCCTCCACTTT	CASSSGTGDNSPLHF
NA	TRBV28	NA	TRBJ1-2	TGTGCCAGCAGTTTAGTTGGGTATGGCTACACCTTC	CASSLVGYGYTF
NA	TRBV3-1/TRBV3-2	TRBD1	TRBJ2-2	TGTGCCAGCAGCCAACATACAGGGGCGCACACCGGGGAGCTGTTTTTT	CASSQHTGAHTGELFF
NA	TRBV9	NA	TRBJ1-5	TGTGCCAGCCGACTGGCGGGCCAGTTAAGCAATCAGCCCCAGCATTTT	CASRLAGQLSNQPQHF
once	TRBV12-3/TRBV12-4	NA	TRBJ2-7	TGTGCCAGCAGTTTAGCGGACATCTACGAGCAGTACTTC	CASSLADIYEQYF
NA	TRBV6-5	NA	TRBJ2-7	TGTGCCAGCAGTTACTCTGGACACGGACGGGTGCAGTACTTC	CASSYSGHGRVQYF
NA	TRBV14	NA	TRBJ2-6	TGTGCCAGCAGCCCACTGAACTCTGGGGCCAACGTCCTGACTTTC	CASSPLNSGANVLTF
NA	TRBV5-8	TRBD2	TRBJ2-1	TGTGCCAGCAGCTCCAGCGGGGCCCTTTACAATGAGCAGTTCTTC	CASSSSGALYNEQFF
NA	TRBV5-4	NA	TRBJ1-3	TGTGCCAGCAGCGGCGGCAGGGCTTCAGGAAACACCATATATTTT	CASSGGRASGNTIYF
NA	TRBV19	NA	TRBJ2-5	TGTGCCAGTAGTATATCACGCCAAGAGACCCAGTACTTC	CASSISRQETQYF
NA	TRBV10-1	TRBD2	TRBJ2-1	TGCGCCAGCAGCGGGACTAGCGGGAAGATGCCGCCTTGCAATGAGCAGTTCTTC	CASSGTSGKMPPCNEQFF
NA	TRBV7-9	NA	TRBJ1-2	TGTGCCAGCAGCTTAGCGGGACAATTTAACTATGGCTACACCTTC	CASSLAGQFNYGYTF
once	TRBV5-1	NA	TRBJ2-5	TGCGCCAGCAGCTTGTTTCAGGGTCAAGAGACCCAGTACTTC	CASSLFQGQETQYF
NA	TRBV14	NA	TRBJ1-2	TGTGCCAGCAGCCGAGGGACGGTAGACTATGGCTACACCTTC	CASSRGTVDYGYTF
NA	TRBV12-3/TRBV12-4	NA	TRBJ1-3	TGTGCCAGCAGTTCTAGGGGAAACACCATATATTTT	CASSSRGNTIYF
NA	TRBV2	TRBD2	TRBJ2-3	TGTGCCAGCGGCTCGGGGCCTCTAGCGGGAGGTTCAGATACGCAGTATTTT	CASGSGPLAGGSDTQYF
NA	TRBV28	TRBD1	TRBJ1-4	TGTGCCAGCAGTTTAAGTACAGGGGCTAATGAAAAACTGTTTTTT	CASSLSTGANEKLFF
NA	TRBV9	TRBD2	TRBJ2-3	TGTGCCAGCAGCATGCTAGGACTAGCGGGGGGATCCCAACAAGATACGCAGTATTTT	CASSMLGLAGGSQQDTQYF
NA	TRBV19	NA	TRBJ2-7	TGTGCCAGTAGGCCCTCCTGGGACGGTTACTACGAGCAGTACTTC	CASRPSWDGYYEQYF
NA	TRBV19	TRBD1	TRBJ1-5	TGTGCCAGTATGGATCTGCGGGACAGGGCAAGCCAGCCCCAGCATTTT	CASMDLRDRASQPQHF